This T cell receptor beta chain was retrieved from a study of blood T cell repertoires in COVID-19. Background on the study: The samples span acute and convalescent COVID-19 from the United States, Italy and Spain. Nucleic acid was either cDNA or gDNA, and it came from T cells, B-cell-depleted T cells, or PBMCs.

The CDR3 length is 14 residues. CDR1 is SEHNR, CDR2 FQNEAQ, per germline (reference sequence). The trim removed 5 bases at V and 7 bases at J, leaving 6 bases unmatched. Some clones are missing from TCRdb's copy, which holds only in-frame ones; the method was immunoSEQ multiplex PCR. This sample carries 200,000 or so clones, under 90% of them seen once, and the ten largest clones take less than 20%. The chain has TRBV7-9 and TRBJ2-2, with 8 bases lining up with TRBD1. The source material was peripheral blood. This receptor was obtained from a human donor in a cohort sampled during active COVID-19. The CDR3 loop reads CASSLDRAIGELFF. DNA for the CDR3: TGTGCCAGCAGCCTGGACAGGGCAATCGGGGAGCTGTTTTTT.